The T cell receptor beta chain under discussion was sequenced for a study of response to subunit inactivated influenza vaccine. TCRdb re-analysed the RT-PCR reads in MiXCR, keeping a single row per CDR3 protein. The data hold roughly 650,000 distinct CDR3 sequences, with less than 20% observed a single time. Details on this clonotype: Its antigen remains unknown.

Study-level points and caveats: Each seasonal influenza vaccination, the authors suggested, recruits few new T cells.

CDR3 length: 15 residues. The V and J ends lost 3 bases and 3 bases respectively, with 15 bases between them. Germline CDR1 is LNHDA and CDR2 is SQIVND (reference sequence). The V gene is TRBV19, the J gene TRBJ2-7; D possibly corresponds to TRBD2 (6 bases). The sequence was obtained from a man aged 45-60 years who received an inactivated influenza vaccine. Sequences were derived from PBMCs from blood, sampled about 11 days after vaccination. For the CDR3, the DNA is TGTGCCAGTAGTATGGGAAGGGACTGGGACTACGAGCAGTACTTC. It encodes CASSMGRDWDYEQYF.